This T cell receptor (beta chain) stems from a study of blood T cell repertoires in COVID-19. Study details: The study drew acute and convalescent COVID-19 samples from the United States, Italy and Spain. Sample material is recorded as cDNA or gDNA derived from T cells, B-cell-depleted T cells, or PBMCs.

CDR1 and CDR2 (germline): SGHTA, FQGNSA. The CDR3 spans 14 residues. V was clipped by 5 bases and J by 5 bases; unmatched bases: 9. How the authors handled the data: Reference gene primer amplification yielded estimated nucleated cell counts. The table came from immunoSEQ multiplex PCR; TCRdb's copy has only in-frame clones and leaves some out. V, J and clone size reflect that table, while D and trimming were determined from the DNA. Here the sample spans roughly 260,000 clones, about 89% being singletons. The chain uses TRBV7-2 and TRBJ2-7, with 7 bases lining up with TRBD2. Sequences were obtained from peripheral blood. The TCR was taken from a man aged 40-49 years who had recovered from COVID-19. The CDR3: CASSKAGPGNEQYF. The CDR3 nucleotides read TGTGCCAGCAGCAAAGCGGGACCTGGGAACGAGCAGTACTTC.